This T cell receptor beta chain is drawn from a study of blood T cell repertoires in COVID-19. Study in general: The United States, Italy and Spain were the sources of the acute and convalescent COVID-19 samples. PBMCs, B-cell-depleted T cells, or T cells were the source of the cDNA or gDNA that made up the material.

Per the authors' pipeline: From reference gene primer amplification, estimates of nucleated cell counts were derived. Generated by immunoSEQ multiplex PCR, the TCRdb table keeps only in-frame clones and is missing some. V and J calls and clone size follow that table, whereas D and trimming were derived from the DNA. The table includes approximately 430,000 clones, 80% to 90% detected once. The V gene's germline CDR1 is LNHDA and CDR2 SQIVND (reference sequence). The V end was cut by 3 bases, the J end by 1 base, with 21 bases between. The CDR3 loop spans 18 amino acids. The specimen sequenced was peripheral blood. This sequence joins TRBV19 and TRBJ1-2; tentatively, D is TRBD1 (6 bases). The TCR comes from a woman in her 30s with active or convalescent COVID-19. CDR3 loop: CASSMGRVRQENNYGYTF. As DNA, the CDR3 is TGTGCCAGTAGTATGGGCCGCGTAAGACAGGAAAATAACTATGGCTACACCTTC. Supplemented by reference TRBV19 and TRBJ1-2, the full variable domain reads DGGITQSPKYLFRKEGQNVTLSCEQNLNHDAMYWYRQDPGQGLRLIYYSQIVNDFQKGDIAEGYSVSREKKESFPLTVTSAQKNPTAFYLCASSMGRVRQENNYGYTFGSGTRLTVV.